This T cell receptor (beta chain) was observed in a study of T cell repertoires in cytomegalovirus infection. Study background: Well-studied HLA-B-restricted CMV epitopes were used in the study alongside recently identified HLA-C-restricted ones. Public TCR beta signatures provided an indication of both CMV infection and a matching HLA type. Findings and caveats of the study: There were HLA-C-restricted CMV-specific TCR beta clonotypes dominating the ex vivo response. Accumulated public TCR beta family frequency recognized individuals carrying CMV together with the relevant HLA.

TCRdb ran MiXCR on the reads and lists one entry per CDR3 protein. The sample has about 890,000 distinct CDR3 sequences, less than 35% seen once; the top ten hold 11% to 15%. Trimming left V 3 bases short and J 7 bases short, with 6 bases between. From germline, CDR1 is MNHNS and CDR2 SASEGT. The CDR3 covers 11 residues. A remark on this clonotype: Antigen unknown.

The sequences come from cultured CD8+ T cells from PBMCs, collected from culture after CMV antigen stimulation. This clonotype originated in a human donor in good health (CMV status not recorded). Some clones in this sample may be carry-over from other donors' samples. The V and J genes are TRBV6-1 and TRBJ1-1; D not certain. The CDR3 DNA follows: TGTGCCAGCAGTGACCACTTTGAAGCTTTCTTT. Its translation is CASSDHFEAFF.